This T cell receptor (beta chain) is drawn from a study of patients and donors after allogeneic stem cell transplantation (dated by TCRdb to about 2020). V was cut back by 4 bases and J by 5 bases, leaving a gap of 15 bases between them. Measured from the cysteine to the phenylalanine, the CDR3 is 14 residues long. CDR3 DNA only is kept here, 42 bases in frame from base 1. CDR1 and CDR2, looked up from the germline V gene, are SGHRS and YFSETQ. Comment on this clonotype: Its antigen is unknown. Base qualities are missing; no much larger clone stands one base away.

The library came from RT-PCR. Data came from a NextSeq 550. The public reads were quality trimmed at Q25 with fastp and then assembled into clones with MiXCR by TCRdb, keeping productive beta chains. Every entry covers one CDR3 protein and lists the most common genes and DNA from its rows. Counted in this sample were approximately 140,000 distinct CDR3 sequences; 37% of them appeared once. Roughly 52% of the sample goes to the ten largest clones. Sequenced sample: blood, either unsorted or a sorted T cell fraction (not recorded which). This sequence originates from a human donor who was either an allogeneic HSCT recipient or a stem cell or donor lymphocyte infusion donor (not recorded which). It is not recorded whose cells these are; they may come from a transplant donor. The V and J genes are TRBV5-1 and TRBJ1-1; the D region possibly corresponds to TRBD1 (5 bases align). The sequence in DNA is TGCGCCAGCAGCGATGACAGCATCGGGACTGAAGCTTTCTTT. This is translated as CASSDDSIGTEAFF.